The 8 T cell receptor beta chains below were found in one sample sequenced in a study of blood T cell repertoires in COVID-19. Measured with immunoSEQ multiplex PCR; TCRdb has only the in-frame clones, and not every one. Among some 200,000 clones listed, roughly 87% were seen once. The sample consisted of PBMCs or T cells enriched from blood (not recorded which). Every receptor here comes from a woman under 40 who had recovered from COVID-19.

V and J are TRBV29-1 and TRBJ1-2, with TRBD1 matching over 10 bases. The germline gives CDR1 SQVTM, CDR2 ANQGSEA. The CDR3 contains 13 residues. The ends lost 7 bases at V and 3 bases at J; junction bases unmatched: 5. The CDR3 bases are TGCAGCGGGGCGACAGGGGGCGACTATGGCTACACCTTC. As protein: CSGATGGDYGYTF.

This chain uses TRBV7-2 with TRBJ2-5; 7 nucleotides match TRBD1. This CDR3 region has 13 residues. After removal of 7 bases from V and 4 bases from J, the junction contained 6 bases not matched to a gene. CDR1 and CDR2 from the germline V gene are SGHTA and FQGNSA. The CDR3 DNA reads TGTGCCAGCAATACCGGGACAGCAGAGACCCAGTACTTC. It encodes CASNTGTAETQYF.

This clone showed up just once. The rearrangement uses TRBV11-2 and TRBJ1-6; 11 bases map to TRBD1. The CDR3 runs to 16 residues. V shed 5 bases and J 3 bases; nucleotides not matched to a gene: 3. CDR1 is SGHAT and CDR2 is FQNNGV in the germline V gene. CDR3 region: CASSEGQGVYNSPLHF. CDR3 DNA sequence: TGTGCCAGCAGCGAGGGACAGGGGGTCTATAATTCACCCCTCCACTTT.

This clone was detected once. The V call is TRBV2, the J call TRBJ2-1; 15 bases map to TRBD2. The CDR3 has 16 residues. Trimming took 5 bases from V and 7 from J; bases not matched to a gene: 6. The V gene's germline CDR1 is SNHLY and CDR2 FYNNEI. The CDR3 DNA reads as TGTGCCAGCAGTCCGTGGACTAGCGGGAGGGGTAATGAGCAGTTCTTC. Amino acids: CASSPWTSGRGNEQFF.

The J gene is TRBJ1-2, the V gene TRBV24-1, with D uncertain. The ends were cut back, 4 bases at V and 1 base at J, with 9 bases in the middle. CDR1 KGHDR and CDR2 SFDVKD come from the germline V gene. This CDR3 contains 14 residues. CDR3 bases: TGTGCCACCAGTGAACCCACAGTTAACTATGGCTACACCTTC. This sequence encodes CATSEPTVNYGYTF.

This clone was counted only a few times. The V gene is TRBV14, the J gene TRBJ2-7, with D perhaps TRBD2 (5 bases). The V gene's germline CDR1 is SGHDN and CDR2 FVKESK. Deletions cut 3 bases from V and 6 bases from J, with 12 bases between. CDR3 length: 13 amino acids. Here the CDR3 DNA reads TGTGCCAGCAGCCAGGACGGGGTTCGCGAGCAGTACTTC. Its protein is CASSQDGVREQYF.

This chain links TRBV5-1 with TRBJ2-1; 8 bases match TRBD1. Germline lookup yields CDR1 SGHRS and CDR2 YFSETQ. J gave up 2 bases and V 3 bases, and 7 bases lay outside the gene matches. This CDR3 spans 16 amino acids. In nucleotides, the CDR3 is TGCGCCAGCAGCTATCTAGGACAGGGCCCCTACAATGAGCAGTTCTTC. Encoded protein: CASSYLGQGPYNEQFF.

V and J are TRBV13 and TRBJ2-7; 8 bases align to TRBD1. Germline CDR1 is PRHDT and CDR2 is FYEKMQ (reference sequence). V was clipped by 0 bases and J by 6 bases; unmatched bases: 4. The CDR3 covers 14 residues. This CDR3 is CASSLGDRVSEQYF. Written as DNA, the CDR3 is TGTGCCAGCAGCTTAGGGGACAGGGTGTCCGAGCAGTACTTC.